These 21 T cell receptor beta chains originate from one sample sequenced in a study of spatial heterogeneity in lung cancer. Whole-study findings and limits: One measure, the expanded intratumoral alpha and beta TCR count, tracked tumor mutation counts.

Antigens for these TCRs are unknown. TCRdb fed the 5' RACE reads into MiXCR, producing one record per CDR3 protein. The repertoire includes thousands of distinct CDR3 sequences, under 3.5% of them detected once, and roughly 15% sits in the top ten. The sample's time point: sample taken at primary tumor resection. The sequences come from lung tumor tissue, collected at surgery. These receptors were obtained from a male donor with early-stage non-small cell lung cancer.

This clonotype was seen many times. The J gene is TRBJ2-1, the V gene TRBV7-2, with TRBD2 matching over 11 bases. The V segment lost 4 bases and the J segment 10 bases; nucleotides outside the gene matches: 6. The CDR3 has 14 amino acids. Germline values: CDR1 SGHTA, CDR2 FQGNSA. This chain's CDR3 is CASSSTSGGREQFF. CDR3 DNA sequence: TGTGCCAGCAGCTCCACTAGCGGGGGCAGGGAGCAGTTCTTC.

This clonotype was seen ten or more times. J is TRBJ1-6 and V is TRBV7-2, with no clear D. The ends were cut back, 1 base at V and 3 bases at J, with 4 bases in the middle. The CDR3 sequence is 14 residues long. Germline CDR1 reads SGHTA; CDR2 reads FQGNSA. Written as DNA, the CDR3 is TGTGCCAGCAGCTTAGACGGCTATAATTCACCCCTCCACTTT. It encodes CASSLDGYNSPLHF. The complete variable domain, with remaining parts taken from reference TRBV7-2 and TRBJ1-6, reads GAGVSQSPSNKVTEKGKDVELRCDPISGHTALYWYRQSLGQGLEFLIYFQGNSAPDKSGLPSDRFSAERTGGSVSTLTIQRTQQEDSAVYLCASSLDGYNSPLHFGNGTRLTVT.

This clonotype showed up many times. The chain's CDR3 is CASSLDFEDYGYTF. The CDR3 coding sequence is TGTGCCAGCAGCTTGGACTTTGAGGACTATGGCTACACCTTC. The J gene is TRBJ1-2, the V gene TRBV5-4; D gene uncertain. CDR1 is SGHNT, CDR2 YYREEE, per germline (reference sequence). The length of the CDR3 is 14 residues. Trimming pared 0 bases from V and 3 bases from J, leaving 9 bases between. The full variable domain, its missing parts supplied by reference TRBV5-4 and TRBJ1-2, is ETGVTQSPTHLIKTRGQQVTLRCSSQSGHNTVSWYQQALGQGPQFIFQYYREEENGRGNFPPRFSGLQFPNYSSELNVNALELDDSALYLCASSLDFEDYGYTFGSGTRLTVV.

This clonotype was seen many times. The chain is built from TRBV24-1 and TRBJ1-2; D not resolved. The CDR3 is made up of 13 amino acids. Trimming took off 4 bases at V and 4 bases at J, with 9 bases between the two ends. CDR1 and CDR2 from the germline V gene are KGHDR and SFDVKD. Here the CDR3 DNA reads TGTGCCACCAGTGACTCTCGCCTCTATGGCTACACCTTC. This codes for CATSDSRLYGYTF.

This clonotype turned up a few times. CDR3 loop: CASSLESIPAAGGFDYGYTF. The CDR3 nucleotides are TGTGCCAGCAGCTTAGAATCCATTCCGGCAGCAGGGGGCTTCGACTATGGCTACACCTTC. The V gene is TRBV11-1, the J gene TRBJ1-2; 8 bases agree with TRBD1. CDR1 is SGHAT, CDR2 FQDESV, per germline (reference sequence). With V trimmed by 1 base and J by 3 bases, 19 bases remained unmatched. CDR3 length: 20 amino acids.

This clonotype is medium-sized within its sample. The chain has TRBV7-2 and TRBJ1-5; tentative D call: TRBD1 (6 bases). Germline V lookup: CDR1 SGHTA, CDR2 FQGNSA. The length of the CDR3 is 16 residues. V lost 5 bases, J lost 0 bases, and 14 bases lay in between. Here the CDR3 DNA reads TGTGCCAGCAGCCCCTGGGGGGACAATAGCAATCAGCCCCAGCATTTT. Translated, it gives CASSPWGDNSNQPQHF.

This clonotype was recorded many times. The rearrangement joins TRBV10-1 to TRBJ2-1, with 7 bases lining up with TRBD2. Germline CDR1 reads WNHNN; CDR2 reads SYGVQD (reference sequence). The junction had 10 bases not matched to a gene; V was cut back by 5 bases and J by 0 bases. This CDR3 region has 17 residues. CDR3 residues: CASSSGREFNSYNEQFF. The DNA of the CDR3 is TGCGCCAGCAGTTCGGGGCGGGAGTTTAACTCCTACAATGAGCAGTTCTTC.

This clonotype was counted ten times or more. The rearrangement joins TRBV20-1 to TRBJ2-3; D perhaps matches TRBD2 (6 bases). The CDR3 sequence is 11 residues long. V shed 8 bases and J shed 2 bases, with 8 bases lying between them. Germline V gene data show CDR1 as DFQATT and CDR2 as SNEGSKA (reference sequence). The CDR3 region is CSWTITDTQYF. CDR3 in DNA: TGCAGTTGGACTATCACAGATACGCAGTATTTT.

This clonotype was found many times. The V gene is TRBV12-3 or TRBV12-4, the J gene TRBJ2-1; D is unresolved. The CDR3 totals 15 residues. V lost 1 base, J lost 4 bases, and 11 bases lay in between. The CDR3 nucleotides read TGTGCCAGCAGTTTAGAGGTGGGGTGGTACAATGAGCAGTTCTTC. This translates into CASSLEVGWYNEQFF.

Of note for this clonotype: One base away lies a much larger clone, so this may be a sequencing read error. The rearrangement joins TRBV6-2 or TRBV6-3 to TRBJ2-1; unclear D gene. The germline gives CDR1 MNHEY, CDR2 SVGEGT. CDR3 size: 12 residues. Trimming cost V 5 bases and J 11 bases, with 13 bases left between them. The CDR3 DNA reads as TGTGCCAGCAGTGGTGGGTGGAATAAGCAGTTCTTC. As protein: CASSGGWNKQFF.

This clonotype was recorded many times. The chain combines TRBV5-8 with TRBJ1-5; D may be TRBD1 (6 bases). Trimming stripped 0 bases from V and 1 base from J, with 11 bases between. The CDR3 contains 16 residues. Germline lookup yields CDR1 SGHTS and CDR2 YDEGEE. CDR3 sequence reads: CASSLGGQLSNQPQHF. The CDR3 DNA is TGTGCCAGCAGCTTGGGGGGGCAATTAAGCAATCAGCCCCAGCATTTT. The full variable domain, in which reference TRBV5-8 and TRBJ1-5 provide the parts outside the CDR3, is EAGVTQSPTHLIKTRGQQATLRCSPISGHTSVYWYQQALGLGLQFLLWYDEGEERNRGNFPPRFSGRQFPNYSSELNVNALELEDSALYLCASSLGGQLSNQPQHFGDGTRLSIL.

At least ten counts were recorded for this clonotype. This chain links TRBV6-4 with TRBJ2-1, with D possibly TRBD2 on 6 matching bases. The germline CDR1 and CDR2 sequences are MRHNA and SNTAGT. The CDR3 spans 13 residues. V was shortened by 5 bases and J by 9 bases, with 14 bases between the two germline ends. This CDR3 reads CASSREEAGEQFF. Written as DNA, the CDR3 is TGTGCCAGCAGTAGGGAGGAGGCAGGTGAGCAGTTCTTC.

For this clonotype: A much larger clone differs from this one at a single base, so this may be a read error. The chain uses TRBV27 and TRBJ1-2; 7 bases fit TRBD1. The CDR3 loop spans 13 amino acids. Germline V gives CDR1 MNHEY, CDR2 SMNVEV (reference sequence). In nucleotides, the CDR3 is TGTGTCAGCAGTTTCAAAGGGGGCGATGGCTACACCTTC. It specifies CVSSFKGGDGYTF.

This clonotype was seen at least ten times. The chain carries TRBV14 and TRBJ2-7; TRBD1 is a possible D gene (6 bases). The germline gives CDR1 SGHDN, CDR2 FVKESK. The CDR3 sequence is 13 residues long. Trimming took off 1 base at V and 7 bases at J, with 11 bases between the two ends. CDR3 DNA: TGTGCCAGCAGCCAAGTAGGGGGAAGTGAGCAGTACTTC. Encoded protein: CASSQVGGSEQYF.

Ten or more counts support this clonotype. The chain carries TRBV20-1 and TRBJ1-1; TRBD1 agrees at 7 bases. Germline CDR1 and CDR2: DFQATT and SNEGSKA (reference sequence). This CDR3 has 13 amino acids. J gave up 1 base and V 5 bases, and 4 bases lay outside the gene matches. Written as DNA, the CDR3 is TGCAGTGCTGAGGGACAGTCGAACACTGAAGCTTTCTTT. Protein sequence: CSAEGQSNTEAFF.

This clonotype has at least ten counts. The rearrangement joins TRBV4-1 to TRBJ2-2; the D gene is possibly TRBD1 (6 bases). The V and J ends lost 4 bases and 0 bases respectively, with 12 bases between them. The CDR3 sequence is 16 residues long. From germline, CDR1 is MGHRA and CDR2 YSYEKL. For the CDR3, the DNA is TGCGCCAGCAGCCCTGGACAGCGATCGAACACCGGGGAGCTGTTTTTT. It encodes CASSPGQRSNTGELFF.

This clonotype was counted ten times or more. This sequence joins TRBV12-3 or TRBV12-4 and TRBJ1-5, with D hard to call. V gave up 1 base and J gave up 5 bases, with 9 bases separating them. The CDR3 extends over 14 amino acids. The CDR3 protein is CASSLVGVDQPQHF. CDR3 sequence (DNA): TGTGCCAGCAGTTTAGTGGGAGTTGATCAGCCCCAGCATTTT.

This clonotype was seen repeatedly, ten times or more. V usage is TRBV7-9 and J usage is TRBJ2-1; D might be TRBD2 (5 bases). This CDR3 comprises 14 residues. Germline V gives CDR1 SEHNR, CDR2 FQNEAQ (reference sequence). V was trimmed by 5 bases and J by 8 bases, leaving 16 bases between them. CDR3 region: CASSVPRLDYEQFF. The DNA of the CDR3 is TGTGCCAGCAGCGTACCCAGACTGGACTATGAGCAGTTCTTC.

By its share, this clonotype is medium-sized. The J gene is TRBJ2-7, the V gene TRBV19, with 7 bases identical to TRBD2. V dropped 6 bases and J dropped 3; count of bases not matched to a gene: 14. The CDR3 runs to 16 residues. Germline lookup yields CDR1 LNHDA and CDR2 SQIVND (reference sequence). CDR3 sequence reads: CASRKTGSGTGYEQYF. In DNA, the CDR3 is TGTGCCAGTAGGAAAACTGGGAGCGGGACCGGCTACGAGCAGTACTTC.

This clonotype is categorized as medium-sized. This rearrangement joins TRBV5-4 to TRBJ2-2; a possible D gene is TRBD2 (5 bases). Deletions cut 4 bases from V and 1 base from J, with 8 bases between. The CDR3 runs to 14 residues. Looked up from germline, CDR1 is SGHNT and CDR2 is YYREEE (reference sequence). This CDR3 is CASSVDLNTGELFF. CDR3 nucleotides: TGTGCCAGCAGCGTGGACTTGAACACCGGGGAGCTGTTTTTT.

This clonotype was counted many times. The chain recombines TRBV20-1 with TRBJ2-5; D may be TRBD1 or TRBD2 (5 bases each). The V end lost 3 bases, the J end lost 2 bases, and 13 bases lay between the germline ends. Germline CDR1 and CDR2: DFQATT and SNEGSKA (reference sequence). This CDR3 region has 14 residues. CDR3 residues: CSASYRGGQETQYF. The DNA of the CDR3 is TGCAGTGCTAGTTATCGGGGCGGACAAGAGACCCAGTACTTC.